These 23 T cell receptor beta chains share one sample of origin, sequenced in a study of spatial heterogeneity in lung cancer. Points from the study as a whole: Counts of expanded intratumoral alpha and beta TCRs tracked tumor mutation counts.

Each CDR3 protein gets one entry after TCRdb re-called the 5' RACE reads with MiXCR. The sample consists of 5,200 or so distinct CDR3 sequences, 3.9% of them appearing once. As for time point: sample taken at primary tumor resection. These TCRs' antigens remain unknown. The starting material was lung tumor tissue, obtained at surgery. The receptors come from a female donor with early-stage non-small cell lung cancer.

The chain employs TRBV16 and TRBJ1-5, with D unresolved. Germline V gene data show CDR1 as KGHSY and CDR2 as FQNENV. This CDR3 has 13 amino acids. Trimming removed 2 bases at V and 1 base at J, with 3 bases between. The CDR3 DNA reads as TGTGCCAGCAGCCAAGGGAGCAATCAGCCCCAGCATTTT. Protein product: CASSQGSNQPQHF.

This clonotype has a count of ten or more. This chain uses TRBV2 with TRBJ2-2; possibly TRBD1 for D (5 bases). The length of the CDR3 is 15 residues. Germline values: CDR1 SNHLY, CDR2 FYNNEI. The V gene lost 4 bases and the J gene lost 3 bases, with 12 bases spanning the gap. The CDR3 coding sequence is TGTGCCAGCAGTGGGGAAAGGGGTGACACCGGGGAGCTGTTTTTT. This codes for CASSGERGDTGELFF.

Sample share makes this clonotype medium-sized (0.01 to 0.1%). The CDR3 spells CAWSVSSAEAFF. The CDR3 DNA follows: TGTGCCTGGAGTGTATCATCGGCTGAAGCTTTCTTT. The chain is built from TRBV30 and TRBJ1-1; no clear D. Between the trimmed V and J ends, which lost 0 bases and 6 bases, there was a span of 8 bases. Germline V lookup: CDR1 GTSNPN, CDR2 SVGIG (reference sequence). This CDR3 spans 12 amino acids.

This clonotype was detected many times. An end of the junction does not agree with germline; a read error may underlie this. The V call is TRBV4-1, the J call TRBJ1-2; 8 nucleotides align to TRBD1. CDR3 length: 15 residues. CDR1 and CDR2 from the germline V gene are MGHRA and YSYEKL. CDR3 nucleotide sequence: TGCGCCAGCAGCCAAGAGATCAGGGGGCCCTATGGCTACAACTTC. It encodes CASSQEIRGPYGYNF.

This clonotype counts as medium-sized (0.01 to 0.1%). The chain couples TRBV7-3 to TRBJ1-6, with 9 positions matching TRBD1. V trimming: 3 bases; J trimming: 9 bases; junction bases outside the gene matches: 6. Germline CDR1 SGHTA, CDR2 FQGTGA. There are 15 residues in the CDR3. The CDR3 loop reads CASSLGTGNTSPLHF. CDR3 bases: TGTGCCAGCAGCTTGGGGACAGGGAATACTTCACCCCTCCACTTT.

Relative to its sample, this clonotype is medium-sized. The genes are TRBV4-1 and TRBJ2-2; D is possibly TRBD2 (5 bases). Deletions cut 0 bases from V and 6 bases from J, with 11 bases between. CDR1 is MGHRA, CDR2 YSYEKL, per germline. The CDR3 consists of 15 residues. CDR3 sequence: CASSQDIREAGELFF. The CDR3 DNA follows: TGCGCCAGCAGCCAAGATATCCGGGAAGCCGGGGAGCTGTTTTTT.

By its share, this clonotype is medium-sized. The rearrangement joins TRBV4-2 to TRBJ2-1, with TRBD1 as a possible D gene (6 bases). The germline gives CDR1 LGHNA, CDR2 YNFKEQ. Deletions cut 0 bases from V and 2 bases from J, with 8 bases between. This CDR3 is 15 amino acids long. The CDR3 is CASSQERTAYNEQFF. The CDR3 DNA sequence: TGTGCCAGCAGCCAAGAAAGGACAGCCTACAATGAGCAGTTCTTC.

This clonotype qualifies as medium-sized. The chain links TRBV6-1 to TRBJ2-1; D possibly corresponds to TRBD2 (6 bases). The CDR3 consists of 14 residues. Germline V gene lookup returns CDR1 MNHNS and CDR2 SASEGT. Trimming removed 6 bases at V and 6 bases at J, with 15 bases between. DNA of the CDR3: TGTGCCAGCAGGGGACTCTGGTCGGGCAATGAGCAGTTCTTC. This sequence encodes CASRGLWSGNEQFF.

This clonotype appeared many times. Here the CDR3 reads CSAKDYSGNTIYF. The CDR3 DNA sequence: TGCAGTGCCAAGGACTACTCTGGAAACACCATATATTTT. This chain uses TRBV20-1 with TRBJ1-3; D ambiguous. The germline CDR1 and CDR2 sequences are DFQATT and SNEGSKA (reference sequence). The CDR3 covers 13 residues. Trimming cost V 6 bases and J 0 bases, with 9 bases left between them.

Sample share makes this clonotype medium-sized (0.01 to 0.1%). This sequence joins TRBV19 and TRBJ1-6, with D unclear. V lost 5 bases and J 5 bases, leaving 13 bases between the germline ends. This CDR3 has 15 amino acids. In germline, CDR1 is LNHDA, CDR2 SQIVND (reference sequence). CDR3 DNA: TGTGCCAGTAGTCTACTCCTCTCGGATAATTCACCCCTCCACTTT. Translation gives CASSLLLSDNSPLHF.

By proportion, this clonotype is medium-sized. The CDR3 loop is CASSEATRNTQYF. CDR3 nucleotide sequence: TGCGCCAGCAGTGAGGCCACCCGGAATACGCAGTATTTT. V gene TRBV10-2 combines with J gene TRBJ2-3; D gene unclear. Looked up from germline, CDR1 is WSHSY and CDR2 is SAAADI. This CDR3 has 13 residues. Trimming left V 2 bases short and J 7 bases short, with 10 bases between.

The chain joins TRBV11-3 to TRBJ2-3, with a possible D match to TRBD2 (6 bases). The CDR3 totals 15 residues. Germline V gene lookup returns CDR1 SGHNT and CDR2 YENEEA. CDR3: CERRTSGATGDKKYF. CDR3 coding DNA: TGTGAAAGAAGAACATCGGGCGCGACGGGAGATAAGAAGTATTTT.

This clonotype is medium-sized (0.01 to 0.1%) within its sample. V usage is TRBV28 and J usage is TRBJ2-4, with 7 bases matching TRBD1. J was trimmed by 4 bases and V by 5 bases; bases with no gene match: 5. CDR1 and CDR2 from the germline V gene are MDHEN and SYDVKM. The CDR3 loop spans 14 amino acids. CDR3 sequence reads: CASSPGTVKNIQYF. The CDR3 DNA reads TGTGCCAGCAGTCCCGGGACAGTTAAAAACATTCAGTACTTC. Combining the CDR3 with reference TRBV28 and TRBJ2-4 gives the whole variable domain DVKVTQSSRYLVKRTGEKVFLECVQDMDHENMFWYRQDPGLGLRLIYFSYDVKMKEKGDIPEGYSVSREKKERFSLILESASTNQTSMYLCASSPGTVKNIQYFGAGTRLSVL.

This clonotype came up many times. The chain has TRBV27 and TRBJ2-1; D possibly matches TRBD1 or TRBD2 (5 bases each). Germline-derived CDR1 and CDR2 are MNHEY and SMNVEV (reference sequence). Trimming shortened V by 0 bases and J by 0 bases, and 9 bases separated the two germline ends. The CDR3 covers 16 residues. The CDR3 nucleotides are TGTGCCAGCAGTTTATCGGGGGTCAGCTCCTACAATGAGCAGTTCTTC. Encoded protein: CASSLSGVSSYNEQFF.

This clonotype was observed many times. The genes are TRBV6-5 and TRBJ1-5; possibly TRBD1 for D (6 bases). Trimming cost V 5 bases and J 3 bases, with 11 bases left between them. Germline V gene sequence: CDR1 MNHEY, CDR2 SVGAGI. The CDR3 extends over 14 amino acids. The CDR3 loop is CASSGGPHNQPQHF. Written as DNA, the CDR3 is TGTGCCAGCAGTGGGGGGCCGCACAATCAGCCCCAGCATTTT.

This clonotype is categorized as medium-sized. The rearrangement joins TRBV27 to TRBJ1-6; the D is unclear. Germline V gene sequence: CDR1 MNHEY, CDR2 SMNVEV (reference sequence). Deletions cut 8 bases from V and 3 bases from J, with 8 bases between. This CDR3 has 13 residues. Written as DNA, the CDR3 is TGTGCCAGCGCAGGAGGCTATAATTCACCCCTCCACTTT. Amino acids: CASAGGYNSPLHF.

This clonotype was observed at least ten times. This rearrangement joins TRBV20-1 to TRBJ1-2; D is ambiguous. CDR1 and CDR2 (germline): DFQATT, SNEGSKA (reference sequence). This CDR3 contains 12 residues. Trimming removed 5 bases at V and 4 bases at J, with 11 bases between. CDR3 region: CSASDGRYGYTF. In DNA form, the CDR3 reads TGCAGTGCTTCCGACGGCCGCTATGGCTACACCTTC.

This clonotype showed up many times. This sequence joins TRBV19 and TRBJ2-5; 7 bases are shared with TRBD2. Germline V CDR1 and CDR2: LNHDA, SQIVND (reference sequence). The CDR3 covers 13 residues. V gave up 8 bases and J gave up 5 bases; unmatched junction bases: 8. In DNA, the CDR3 is TGTGCCAGTTCTTTGCGGGAGATGGAGACCCAGTACTTC. Translating it yields CASSLREMETQYF. The full variable domain, its missing parts supplied by reference TRBV19 and TRBJ2-5, is DGGITQSPKYLFRKEGQNVTLSCEQNLNHDAMYWYRQDPGQGLRLIYYSQIVNDFQKGDIAEGYSVSREKKESFPLTVTSAQKNPTAFYLCASSLREMETQYFGPGTRLLVL.

This clonotype is classed as medium-sized. The V call is TRBV4-1, the J call TRBJ2-3; D possibly corresponds to TRBD1 (5 bases). V dropped 5 bases and J dropped 2 bases, with 14 bases sitting between them. There are 15 residues in the CDR3. Per the germline V gene, CDR1 is MGHRA and CDR2 is YSYEKL. DNA for the CDR3: TGCGCCAGCAGCTTGCCTCCGGACAACACAGATACGCAGTATTTT. Translating gives CASSLPPDNTDTQYF.

This clonotype was observed many times. The chain has TRBV12-3 or TRBV12-4 and TRBJ2-7, with unresolved D. The CDR3 loop spans 14 amino acids. V shed 9 bases and J shed 0 bases, with 15 bases lying between them. The CDR3 nucleotides read TGTGCCAGTTCACCTCCGAACGACTCCTACGAGCAGTACTTC. It codes for CASSPPNDSYEQYF.

At least ten counts were recorded for this clonotype. This sequence joins TRBV6-1 and TRBJ2-3; possible D gene TRBD2, 5 bases. CDR3 length: 12 residues. Germline V lookup: CDR1 MNHNS, CDR2 SASEGT. Between the trimmed V and J ends, which lost 6 bases and 8 bases, there was a span of 12 bases. As DNA, the CDR3 is TGTGCCAGCAGCTCCGACGGAGGTACGCAGTATTTT. It specifies CASSSDGGTQYF.

In this sample, this clonotype turned up many times. In DNA, the CDR3 is TGCGCCAGCAGCTTGGTTGGGACAGGGGATTACGAGCAGTACTTC. Its protein product is CASSLVGTGDYEQYF. The rearrangement links TRBV5-1 to TRBJ2-7; 10 positions match TRBD1. V shed 0 bases, J shed 4 bases, and the junction held 4 bases outside the gene matches. Germline values: CDR1 SGHRS, CDR2 YFSETQ. This CDR3 is built from 15 residues. Full variable domain (outside the CDR3, taken from reference TRBV5-1 and TRBJ2-7): KAGVTQTPRYLIKTRGQQVTLSCSPISGHRSVSWYQQTPGQGLQFLFEYFSETQRNKGNFPGRFSGRQFSNSRSEMNVSTLELGDSALYLCASSLVGTGDYEQYFGPGTRLTVT.

This clonotype has a count of ten or more. This chain links TRBV10-3 with TRBJ2-7; TRBD1 agrees at 7 bases. Germline CDR1 and CDR2: ENHRY and SYGVKD. The CDR3 runs to 15 residues. V gave up 1 base and J gave up 1 base; unmatched junction bases: 4. CDR3 region: CAISEYRDRSYEQYF. In DNA, the CDR3 is TGTGCCATCAGTGAGTATCGGGACAGATCCTACGAGCAGTACTTC.